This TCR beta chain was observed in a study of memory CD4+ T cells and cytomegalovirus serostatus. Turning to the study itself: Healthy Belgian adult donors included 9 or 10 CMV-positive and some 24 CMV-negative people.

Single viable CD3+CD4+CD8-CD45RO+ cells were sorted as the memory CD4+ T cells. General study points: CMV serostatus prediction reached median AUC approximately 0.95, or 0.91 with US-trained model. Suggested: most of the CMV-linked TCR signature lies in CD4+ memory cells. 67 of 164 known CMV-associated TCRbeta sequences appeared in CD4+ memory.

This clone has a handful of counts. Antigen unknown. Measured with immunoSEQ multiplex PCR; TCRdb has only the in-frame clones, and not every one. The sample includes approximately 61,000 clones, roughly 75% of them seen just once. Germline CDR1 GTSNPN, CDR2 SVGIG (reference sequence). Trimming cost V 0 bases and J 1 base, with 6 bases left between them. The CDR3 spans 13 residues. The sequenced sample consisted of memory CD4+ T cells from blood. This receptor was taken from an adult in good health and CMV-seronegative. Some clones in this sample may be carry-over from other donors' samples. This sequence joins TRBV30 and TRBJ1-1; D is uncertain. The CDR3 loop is CAWSVWTNTEAFF. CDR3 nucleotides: TGTGCCTGGAGTGTCTGGACGAACACTGAAGCTTTCTTT.